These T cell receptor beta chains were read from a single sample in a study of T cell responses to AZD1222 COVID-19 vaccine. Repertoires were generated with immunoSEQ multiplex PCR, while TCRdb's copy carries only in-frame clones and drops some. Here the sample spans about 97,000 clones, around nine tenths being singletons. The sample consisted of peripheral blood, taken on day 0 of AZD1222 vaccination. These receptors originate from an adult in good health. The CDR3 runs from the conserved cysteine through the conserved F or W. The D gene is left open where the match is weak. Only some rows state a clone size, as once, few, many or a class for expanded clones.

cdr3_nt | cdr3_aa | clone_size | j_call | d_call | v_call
TGCGCCAGCAGCCCCCGGACAGGTTTTGGCTACGAGCAGTACTTC | CASSPRTGFGYEQYF | - | TRBJ2-7 | TRBD1 | TRBV5-1
TGTGCCAGCAGTGCCCTGACCGGGAACACTGAAGCTTTCTTT | CASSALTGNTEAFF | few | TRBJ1-1 | - | TRBV25-1
TGCGCCAGCAGTGAAGTCCCGTGGAACACTGAAGCTTTCTTT | CASSEVPWNTEAFF | - | TRBJ1-1 | - | TRBV10-2
TGCGCCAGCAGCTTGGATGCAACTTCCTACAATGAGCAGTTCTTC | CASSLDATSYNEQFF | - | TRBJ2-1 | - | TRBV5-1
TGCGCCAGCAGCTTAGGGGGTCTGGGCACTGAAGCTTTCTTT | CASSLGGLGTEAFF | - | TRBJ1-1 | - | TRBV5-1
TGCAGCGTTGATGGTGGGACGCAAGAGACCCAGTACTTC | CSVDGGTQETQYF | - | TRBJ2-5 | - | TRBV29-1
TGCGCCAGCAGCTTGGAGTCAGGAGGGAAGTACGAGCAGTACTTC | CASSLESGGKYEQYF | once | TRBJ2-7 | - | TRBV5-1
TGTGCCAGCAGCCCTCGACAGAGCCTTAGCACAGATACGCAGTATTTT | CASSPRQSLSTDTQYF | - | TRBJ2-3 | - | TRBV7-2
TGCGCCAGCAGCCAAGAGTCCCGGGTCGCTAACTATGGCTACACCTTC | CASSQESRVANYGYTF | - | TRBJ1-2 | - | TRBV4-3
TGTGCCAGCAGTCGTATTCGGGACATCACTATTTCGAACACTGAAGCTTTCTTT | CASSRIRDITISNTEAFF | - | TRBJ1-1 | - | TRBV6-6
TGTGCCAGCAGCGACTACAGGTCTGGGGTTTACAATGAGCAGTTCTTC | CASSDYRSGVYNEQFF | - | TRBJ2-1 | - | TRBV11-2
TGCGCCAGCAGCTTCGCAGGGGGCTATGGCTACACCTTC | CASSFAGGYGYTF | - | TRBJ1-2 | TRBD1 | TRBV5-1
TGTGCCAGTAGTATAGCGAGGGGGCAGGGCTACGAGCAGTACTTC | CASSIARGQGYEQYF | - | TRBJ2-7 | TRBD1 | TRBV19
TGTGCCAGCTCTTCACAGGGGGCCGCCTACGAGCAGTACTTC | CASSSQGAAYEQYF | - | TRBJ2-7 | TRBD1 | TRBV18
TGTGCCAGCAGCCCTGGGCTCTCCTACGAGCAGTACTTC | CASSPGLSYEQYF | - | TRBJ2-7 | - | TRBV11-2
TGTGCCAGCAGCTTAGGACACAACACTGAAGCTTTCTTT | CASSLGHNTEAFF | - | TRBJ1-1 | - | TRBV11-1
TGTGCCAGCAGCCGACAGGGGTTTAACACTGAAGCTTTCTTT | CASSRQGFNTEAFF | - | TRBJ1-1 | TRBD1 | TRBV3-1/TRBV3-2
TGTGCCAGCAGCTTAGTAGGGCGGGGAGCTTTCTTT | CASSLVGRGAFF | - | TRBJ1-1 | - | TRBV11-3
TGTGCCAGCAGCGTTATGAACACCGGGGAGCTGTTTTTT | CASSVMNTGELFF | - | TRBJ2-2 | - | TRBV9
TGTGCCAGTAGTGGGGGGGGACAGGGTCGTCAGCCCCAGCATTTT | CASSGGGQGRQPQHF | - | TRBJ1-5 | TRBD1 | TRBV19
TGTGCCATCAGTGAGGCAGGGAATACGAACTATGGCTACACCTTC | CAISEAGNTNYGYTF | - | TRBJ1-2 | - | TRBV10-3